Listed below are T cell receptor beta chains from one sample, sequenced in a study of Ad26.COV2.S vaccination and SARS-CoV-2 variants. Repertoires were generated with immunoSEQ multiplex PCR, while TCRdb's copy carries only in-frame clones and drops some. The table lists some 340,000 clones, approximately 86% of them singletons, with around 2% in the top ten. Sequences were derived from peripheral blood, sampled in a trial of Ad26.COV2.S vaccine versus placebo. These receptors all come from a person aged 18-60 years who received the Ad26.COV2.S COVID-19 vaccine or a placebo. Each CDR3 is given with its conserved first and last residue. The D gene is left open where the match is weak. Not all rows give a size; the values are once, few, many and, for expanded clones, a class.

clone_size	j_call	v_call	d_call	cdr3_nt	cdr3_aa
NA	TRBJ2-2	TRBV5-1	NA	TGCGCCAGCAGCTTGGGACAGCACTGGGGGGCCGGGGAGCTGTTTTTT	CASSLGQHWGAGELFF
NA	TRBJ2-1	TRBV6-5	TRBD2	TGTGCCAGCAGTTACTCGGCGGGGGGTCGTTACAATGAGCAGTTCTTC	CASSYSAGGRYNEQFF
NA	TRBJ1-5	TRBV7-2	NA	TGTGCCAGCAGCTTACAACGGGGACCCCAGCATTTT	CASSLQRGPQHF
once	TRBJ1-5	TRBV28	NA	TGTGCCAGCAGTTTCCGTTTCAGCTTCCAATCCTATAGCAATCAGCCCCAGCATTTT	CASSFRFSFQSYSNQPQHF
NA	TRBJ1-1	TRBV10-3	NA	TGTGCCATCAGTGTTGAGGCGAACACTGAAGCTTTCTTT	CAISVEANTEAFF
NA	TRBJ2-2	TRBV28	NA	TGTGCCAGCAGTTTATTTATCCGGGAGCTGTTTTTT	CASSLFIRELFF
NA	TRBJ1-1	TRBV28	TRBD1	TGTGCCAGCACCTCGGACAGGTCTAGGACTGAAGCTTTCTTT	CASTSDRSRTEAFF
NA	TRBJ2-3	TRBV5-1	TRBD2	TGCGCCAGCAGCCGGGAGGGAAGCACAGATACGCAGTATTTT	CASSREGSTDTQYF
NA	TRBJ1-5	TRBV6-1	NA	TGTGCCAGCAGGATGACAGAGGGGGGTCAGCCCCAGCATTTT	CASRMTEGGQPQHF
once	TRBJ1-4	TRBV6-5	NA	TGTGCCAGCAGTTATGGGCGGAATAATGAAAAACTGTTTTTT	CASSYGRNNEKLFF